One sample yielded the 20 T cell receptor beta chains listed below, sequenced in a study of post-analysis software for immune sequencing data. Study conclusions and caveats: With TRBV5-6, TRBV5-1 and TRBV20-1 included, several TRBV segments were more frequent in patients than in controls.

Incorporated into the TCR beta cDNA libraries were unique molecular identifiers, which served to reduce PCR and sequencing biases. TCRdb reprocessed the PCR reads via MiXCR and lists one record per CDR3 protein. The table includes some 690,000 distinct CDR3 sequences, 55% to 60% detected once. No antigen has been assigned to these receptors. Sequences were obtained from blood. The source is a girl aged 2 to 10 with multiple sclerosis.

The chain uses TRBV20-1 and TRBJ2-1, with 10 bases lining up with TRBD1. V shed 5 bases and J 8 bases; nucleotides not matched to a gene: 6. Looked up from germline, CDR1 is DFQATT and CDR2 is SNEGSKA (reference sequence). The CDR3 contains 13 residues. CDR3 nucleotide sequence: TGCAGTGCTGAAACCGGGACAGGGGATGAGCAGTTCTTC. It translates to CSAETGTGDEQFF.

The chain combines TRBV20-1 with TRBJ2-5, with 8 bases identical to TRBD1. The CDR3 spans 16 residues. J lost 0 bases, V lost 0 bases, and 6 bases had no gene match. Germline CDR1 DFQATT, CDR2 SNEGSKA (reference sequence). The CDR3 region is CSARDSGQAYQETQYF. The DNA for the CDR3 is TGCAGTGCTAGAGATTCGGGACAGGCCTACCAAGAGACCCAGTACTTC.

The chain is built from TRBV12-3 or TRBV12-4 and TRBJ2-1, with no clear D. CDR3 length: 15 amino acids. V was clipped by 3 bases and J by 2 bases, with 11 bases between them. CDR3 protein: CASSLARRAYNEQFF. The CDR3 nucleotides read TGTGCCAGCAGTTTGGCCAGGCGAGCCTACAATGAGCAGTTCTTC.

This sequence joins TRBV24-1 and TRBJ2-1, with D possibly being TRBD1 (5 bases). CDR3 length: 13 amino acids. Germline CDR1 and CDR2: KGHDR and SFDVKD. V dropped 3 bases and J dropped 9 bases, with 11 bases sitting between them. CDR3 sequence reads: CATSDTHQGEQFF. In DNA, the CDR3 is TGTGCCACCAGTGATACGCACCAGGGTGAGCAGTTCTTC.

Only one count was recorded for this clonotype. The chain links TRBV27 to TRBJ2-7; D possibly corresponds to TRBD2 (5 bases). The germline V gene encodes CDR1 MNHEY and CDR2 SMNVEV (reference sequence). The CDR3 contains 14 residues. V was trimmed by 2 bases and J by 5 bases, leaving 13 bases between them. CDR3 coding DNA: TGTGCCAGCAGTTTAACGGAGGAATCAGACGAGCAGTACTTC. Translating it yields CASSLTEESDEQYF.

In its sample, this clonotype was seen a few times. The chain carries TRBV7-2 and TRBJ1-5; TRBD1 is a possible D gene (5 bases). The V end lost 2 bases, the J end lost 5 bases, and 13 bases lay between the germline ends. CDR3 length: 15 residues. Germline CDR1 and CDR2: SGHTA and FQGNSA. The CDR3 DNA reads as TGTGCCAGCAGCTTATCACTTCAGGGTTATCAGCCCCAGCATTTT. It yields the protein CASSLSLQGYQPQHF. Based on the CDR3 plus reference TRBV7-2 and TRBJ1-5, the full variable domain is GAGVSQSPSNKVTEKGKDVELRCDPISGHTALYWYRQSLGQGLEFLIYFQGNSAPDKSGLPSDRFSAERTGGSVSTLTIQRTQQEDSAVYLCASSLSLQGYQPQHFGDGTRLSIL.

The sample holds a few counts of this clonotype. V gene TRBV29-1 combines with J gene TRBJ2-3, with 11 bases fitting TRBD2. The CDR3 loop spans 16 amino acids. The junction had 8 bases not matched to a gene; V was cut back by 6 bases and J by 0 bases. The V gene's germline CDR1 is SQVTM and CDR2 ANQGSEA. This CDR3 is CSVLAGVKTSTDTQYF. The CDR3 DNA is TGCAGCGTACTAGCGGGAGTGAAAACTAGCACAGATACGCAGTATTTT.

The chain joins TRBV12-3 or TRBV12-4 to TRBJ2-3; TRBD2 agrees at 9 bases. V shed 6 bases and J 4 bases; nucleotides not matched to a gene: 8. This CDR3 spans 15 amino acids. In nucleotides, the CDR3 is TGTGCCAGCAGACGCGGGGGGGGAAGAGCAGATACGCAGTATTTT. It translates to CASRRGGGRADTQYF.

The V call is TRBV20-1, the J call TRBJ2-1, with TRBD2 matching over 9 bases. Germline V gives CDR1 DFQATT, CDR2 SNEGSKA (reference sequence). Trimming took 3 bases from V and 8 from J; bases not matched to a gene: 17. The CDR3 runs 17 residues. CDR3 amino acids: CSASIGASGMGGDEQFF. The CDR3 DNA reads TGCAGTGCTAGTATCGGGGCTAGCGGGATGGGTGGGGATGAGCAGTTCTTC.

The chain uses TRBV12-3 or TRBV12-4 and TRBJ2-7, with 11 bases fitting TRBD1. Trimming at V came to 6 bases and at J to 3 bases, leaving 7 bases not matched to a gene. The CDR3 has 15 residues. The CDR3 sequence: CASRSPGTGGYEQYF. CDR3 DNA sequence: TGTGCCAGCAGATCGCCCGGGACAGGGGGCTACGAGCAGTACTTC.

The genes are TRBV9 and TRBJ2-7; maybe TRBD2 (5 bases). CDR3 length: 15 amino acids. The V end lost 0 bases, the J end lost 3 bases, and 13 bases lay between the germline ends. CDR1 and CDR2 (germline): SGDLS, YYNGEE. The CDR3 is CASSVAEAGYYEQYF. The CDR3 DNA follows: TGTGCCAGCAGCGTAGCTGAGGCGGGTTACTACGAGCAGTACTTC. Looking up the rest from reference TRBV9 and TRBJ2-7 gives the full variable domain: DSGVTQTPKHLITATGQRVTLRCSPRSGDLSVYWYQQSLDQGLQFLIQYYNGEERAKGNILERFSAQQFPDLHSELNLSSLELGDSALYFCASSVAEAGYYEQYFGPGTRLTVT.

The chain uses TRBV7-3 and TRBJ2-6; 9 bases map to TRBD1. Germline loops: CDR1 SGHTA, CDR2 FQGTGA. V was pared by 4 bases and J by 4 bases, with 5 bases of the junction left unmatched. CDR3 length: 16 amino acids. CDR3 sequence (DNA): TGTGCCAGCAGCTCCGGGACAGGGACCGGGGCCAACGTCCTGACTTTC. It is translated as CASSSGTGTGANVLTF.

This clonotype was recorded once. The V call is TRBV11-2, the J call TRBJ2-1; 11 bases map to TRBD2. Germline V CDR1 and CDR2: SGHAT, FQNNGV. The CDR3 is 19 amino acids. V dropped 1 base and J dropped 0; count of bases not matched to a gene: 8. The DNA of the CDR3 is TGTGCCAGCAGCTTAGGACCGGGACTAGCGGCTAGCTCCTACAATGAGCAGTTCTTC. Translating gives CASSLGPGLAASSYNEQFF.

The rearrangement links TRBV21-1 to TRBJ2-1; TRBD1 is taken as the D call from the table, unchecked against the DNA. TRBV21-1 is reported as a pseudogene. This CDR3 is built from 14 residues. The CDR3 DNA reads TGTGCCAGCAGCCTACCCAAGGGGGGCTCGGAGCAGTTCTTC. The encoded protein is CASSLPKGGSEQFF.

The chain recombines TRBV7-3 with TRBJ2-1; 7 positions match TRBD2. The CDR3 covers 15 residues. CDR1 is SGHTA and CDR2 is FQGTGA in the germline V gene. J lost 5 bases, V lost 5 bases, and 9 bases had no gene match. In nucleotides, the CDR3 is TGTGCCAGCAGCCTTACCGGGACTAACAACAATGAGCAGTTCTTC. Its protein product is CASSLTGTNNNEQFF.

The chain uses TRBV6-2 or TRBV6-3 and TRBJ2-6; the D is unclear. This CDR3 contains 16 residues. Looked up from germline, CDR1 is MNHEY and CDR2 is SVGEGT. V was pared by 2 bases and J by 0 bases, with 8 bases between. The CDR3 DNA reads as TGTGCCAGCAGTTACGAATCACACTCTGGGGCCAACGTCCTGACTTTC. Encoded protein: CASSYESHSGANVLTF.

Remarks on this clonotype: At one end the junction does not follow the germline gene, possibly because of a read error. This sequence joins TRBV12-3 or TRBV12-4 and TRBJ2-5; 7 bases are a match to TRBD1. The length of the CDR3 is 16 residues. The CDR3 reads CASSLAPQTGRETQYF. The CDR3 DNA reads TGTGCCAGCAGTCTAGCACCCCAGACAGGGCGAGAGACCCAGTACTTC.

The gene calls are TRBV20-1 and TRBJ1-5; TRBD1 aligns across 8 bases. This CDR3 comprises 14 residues. The V and J ends lost 1 base and 4 bases, in that order; junction bases with no gene match: 3. Germline V gene sequence: CDR1 DFQATT, CDR2 SNEGSKA (reference sequence). The CDR3 DNA reads as TGCAGTGCTAGAGGGACAGGGTTTAATCAGCCCCAGCATTTT. Amino acids: CSARGTGFNQPQHF.

V usage is TRBV5-1 and J usage is TRBJ2-7, with D maybe TRBD1 (6 bases). V was pared by 4 bases and J by 2 bases, with 13 bases between. The CDR3 runs to 14 residues. Germline V CDR1 and CDR2: SGHRS, YFSETQ. The CDR3 region has the DNA TGCGCCAGCAGCATCGCACAGGGCGCCTACGAGCAGTACTTC. Amino acid sequence: CASSIAQGAYEQYF. Using reference TRBV5-1 and TRBJ2-7 for the parts outside the CDR3, the full variable domain is KAGVTQTPRYLIKTRGQQVTLSCSPISGHRSVSWYQQTPGQGLQFLFEYFSETQRNKGNFPGRFSGRQFSNSRSEMNVSTLELGDSALYLCASSIAQGAYEQYFGPGTRLTVT.

J is TRBJ2-5 and V is TRBV7-2; D possibly corresponds to TRBD2 (6 bases). Trimming took off 5 bases at V and 5 bases at J, with 12 bases between the two ends. This CDR3 has 13 amino acids. Per the germline V gene, CDR1 is SGHTA and CDR2 is FQGNSA. In nucleotides, the CDR3 is TGTGCCAGCAGCGCACGGGGGTGGGAGACCCAGTACTTC. Its protein product is CASSARGWETQYF.